The 6 T cell receptor beta chains presented below share a single source sample, sequenced in a study of blood T cell repertoires in COVID-19. The data were produced by immunoSEQ multiplex PCR, yet TCRdb's version contains in-frame clones alone and is incomplete. The profile shows a few hundred thousand clones, more than 70% of them singletons. The specimen was PBMCs or T cells enriched from blood (not recorded which). These receptors came from a woman between 40 and 50 years old with acute COVID-19.

The chain combines TRBV9 with TRBJ2-5; possibly TRBD1 for D (5 bases). Germline values: CDR1 SGDLS, CDR2 YYNGEE. The CDR3 is 15 amino acids. The V end lost 4 bases, the J end lost 2 bases, and 15 bases lay between the germline ends. CDR3 bases: TGTGCCAGCAGCCCCGGAGACAGAACACAAGAGACCCAGTACTTC. Its protein is CASSPGDRTQETQYF.

The rearrangement links TRBV7-3 to TRBJ2-1; possibly TRBD1 for D (6 bases). The CDR3 is 13 residues long. V lost 10 bases, J lost 6 bases, and 16 bases lay in between. Germline V gives CDR1 SGHTA, CDR2 FQGTGA. CDR3 loop: CATRDKASNEQFF. The DNA for the CDR3 is TGTGCCACCCGGGACAAGGCGTCCAATGAGCAGTTCTTC.

This clone was detected once. The chain couples TRBV5-5 to TRBJ1-6; 7 bases are shared with TRBD1. The germline V gene encodes CDR1 SGHKS and CDR2 YYEKEE (reference sequence). Trimming removed 4 bases from V and 8 bases from J; junction bases left unmatched: 6. CDR3 length: 14 amino acids. The DNA for the CDR3 is TGTGCCAGCAGCGTAGACAGGGTCGATTCACCCCTCCACTTT. Encoded protein: CASSVDRVDSPLHF.

J is TRBJ2-2 and V is TRBV19; 7 positions agree with TRBD1. This CDR3 has 14 amino acids. The ends lost 5 bases at V and 6 bases at J; junction bases unmatched: 6. The germline gives CDR1 LNHDA, CDR2 SQIVND (reference sequence). The CDR3 loop is CASSAGQGAGELFF. CDR3 sequence (DNA): TGTGCCAGTAGTGCCGGGCAGGGGGCCGGGGAGCTGTTTTTT.

This rearrangement joins TRBV11-2 to TRBJ2-7; 9 bases map to TRBD2. CDR3 size: 15 residues. Germline V lookup: CDR1 SGHAT, CDR2 FQNNGV. V shed 0 bases, J shed 5 bases, and the junction held 5 bases outside the gene matches. The CDR3 DNA reads TGTGCCAGCAGCTTAGAGCGGACTAGCGATCACGAGCAGTACTTC. This translates into CASSLERTSDHEQYF.

The genes are TRBV24-1 and TRBJ2-7; 7 bases match TRBD1. The CDR3 loop spans 15 amino acids. V was clipped by 3 bases and J by 3 bases; unmatched bases: 7. Germline lookup yields CDR1 KGHDR and CDR2 SFDVKD. CDR3 bases: TGTGCCACCAGTGATCCGGGACAGTCCCTCTACGAGCAGTACTTC. Its protein is CATSDPGQSLYEQYF.